This T cell receptor (beta chain) derives from a study of early T cells in non-severe SARS-CoV-2 infection. Study background: The chains were unpaired, and the sequenced material was bulk RNA from unsorted whole blood.

Researchers attached unique molecular identifiers to individual cDNA molecules. TCRdb re-called the 5' RACE reads through MiXCR, storing one row per CDR3 protein. The top ten hold under 3.5% of the sample, which has tens of thousands of distinct CDR3 sequences, 6.5% to 8.5% seen once. This clonotype was found many times. The receptor's source is an adult who was a healthcare worker with PCR-confirmed SARS-CoV-2 infection or an uninfected control (not recorded which). Sequencing used whole blood.

Here the CDR3 DNA reads TGTGCCAGCAGTCAACCATCCCGGGGATATGGCTACACCTTC. Translation gives CASSQPSRGYGYTF. This rearrangement joins TRBV6-5 to TRBJ1-2; D ambiguous. The germline V and J ends were trimmed by 5 bases and 5 bases, with 15 bases remaining between them. Germline V gene data show CDR1 as MNHEY and CDR2 as SVGAGI. The CDR3 is made up of 14 amino acids.